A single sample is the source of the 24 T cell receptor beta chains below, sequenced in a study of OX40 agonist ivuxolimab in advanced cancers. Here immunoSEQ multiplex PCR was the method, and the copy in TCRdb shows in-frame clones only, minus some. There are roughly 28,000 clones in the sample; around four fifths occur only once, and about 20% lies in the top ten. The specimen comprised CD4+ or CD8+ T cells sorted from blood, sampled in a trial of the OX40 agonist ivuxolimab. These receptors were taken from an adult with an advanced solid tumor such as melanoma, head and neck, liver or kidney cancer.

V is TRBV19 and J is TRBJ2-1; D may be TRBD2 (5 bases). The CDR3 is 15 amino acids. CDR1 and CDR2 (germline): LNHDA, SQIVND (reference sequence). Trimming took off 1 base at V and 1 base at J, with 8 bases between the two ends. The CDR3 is CASSIARVSYNEQFF. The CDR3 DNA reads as TGTGCCAGTAGTATAGCGAGGGTATCCTACAATGAGCAGTTCTTC.

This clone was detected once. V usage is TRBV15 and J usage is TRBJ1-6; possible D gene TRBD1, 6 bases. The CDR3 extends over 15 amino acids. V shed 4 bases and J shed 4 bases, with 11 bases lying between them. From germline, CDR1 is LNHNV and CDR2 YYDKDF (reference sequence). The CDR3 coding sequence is TGTGCCACCAGCACCAGGACAGCGTATAATTCACCCCTCCACTTT. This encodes CATSTRTAYNSPLHF.

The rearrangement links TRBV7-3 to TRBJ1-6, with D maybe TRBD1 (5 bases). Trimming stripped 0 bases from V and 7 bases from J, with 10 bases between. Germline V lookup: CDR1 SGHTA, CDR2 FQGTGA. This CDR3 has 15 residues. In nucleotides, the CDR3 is TGTGCCAGCAGCTTAACAGGGACGGGGAATTCACCCCTCCACTTT. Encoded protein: CASSLTGTGNSPLHF.

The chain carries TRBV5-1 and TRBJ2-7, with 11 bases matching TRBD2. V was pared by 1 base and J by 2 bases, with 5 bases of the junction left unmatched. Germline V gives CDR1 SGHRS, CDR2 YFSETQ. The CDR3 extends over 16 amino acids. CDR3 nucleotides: TGCGCCAGCAGCTTGAGTAGCGGGAGGGATACCTACGAGCAGTACTTC. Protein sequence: CASSLSSGRDTYEQYF.

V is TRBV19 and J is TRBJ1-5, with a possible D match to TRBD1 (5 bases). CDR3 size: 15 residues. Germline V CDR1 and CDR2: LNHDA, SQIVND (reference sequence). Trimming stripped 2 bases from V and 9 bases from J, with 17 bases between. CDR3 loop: CASSITRGAGRPQHF. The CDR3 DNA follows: TGTGCCAGTAGTATAACGAGGGGAGCGGGAAGGCCCCAGCATTTT.

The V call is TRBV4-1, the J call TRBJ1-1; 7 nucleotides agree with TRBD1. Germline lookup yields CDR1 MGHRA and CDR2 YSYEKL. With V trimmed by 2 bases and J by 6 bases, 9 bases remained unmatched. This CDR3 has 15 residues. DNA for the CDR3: TGCGCCAGCAGCCAACCCTACAGGGGTGAGGCTGAAGCTTTCTTT. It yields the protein CASSQPYRGEAEAFF.

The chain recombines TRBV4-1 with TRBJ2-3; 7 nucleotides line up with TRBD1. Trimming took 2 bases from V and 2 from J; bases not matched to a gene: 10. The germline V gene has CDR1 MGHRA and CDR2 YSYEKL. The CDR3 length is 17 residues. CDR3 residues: CASSQKGAHSFTDTQYF. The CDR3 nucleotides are TGCGCCAGCAGCCAAAAGGGGGCACATAGTTTCACAGATACGCAGTATTTT.

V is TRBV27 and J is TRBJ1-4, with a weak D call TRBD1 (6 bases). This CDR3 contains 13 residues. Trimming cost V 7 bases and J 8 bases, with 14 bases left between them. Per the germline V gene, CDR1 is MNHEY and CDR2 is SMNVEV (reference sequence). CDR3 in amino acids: CASKVRGGEKLFF. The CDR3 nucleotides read TGTGCCAGCAAGGTCAGGGGTGGCGAAAAACTGTTTTTT.

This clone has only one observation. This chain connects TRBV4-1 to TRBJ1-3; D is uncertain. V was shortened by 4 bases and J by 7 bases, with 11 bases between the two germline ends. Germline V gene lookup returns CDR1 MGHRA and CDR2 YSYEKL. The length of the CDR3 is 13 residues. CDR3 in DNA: TGCGCCAGCAGCCTTGGCAGAGGCAACACCATATATTTT. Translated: CASSLGRGNTIYF.

The CDR3 spells CASRMRGQGRDGNQPQHF. The CDR3 nucleotides are TGTGCCAGCAGGATGAGAGGACAGGGAAGGGATGGCAATCAGCCCCAGCATTTT. The gene calls are TRBV11-2 and TRBJ1-5, with TRBD1 matching 8 bases. This CDR3 region has 18 residues. V was clipped by 6 bases and J by 2 bases; unmatched bases: 15. From germline, CDR1 is SGHAT and CDR2 FQNNGV.

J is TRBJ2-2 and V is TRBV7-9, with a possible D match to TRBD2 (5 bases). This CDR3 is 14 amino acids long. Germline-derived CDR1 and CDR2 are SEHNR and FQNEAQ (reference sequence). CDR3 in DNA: TGTGCTAGCGAGCAGTTATCTGCGACCGGGGAGCTGTTTTTT. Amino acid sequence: CASEQLSATGELFF.

DNA for the CDR3: TGTGCCAGCAGCGCAACCCGCCGACAGTCCAGCAATCAGCCCCAGCATTTT. Translated: CASSATRRQSSNQPQHF. The V call is TRBV9, the J call TRBJ1-5, with D perhaps TRBD1 (5 bases). The CDR3 runs 17 residues. Trimming shortened V by 3 bases and J by 1 base, and 17 bases separated the two germline ends. The V gene's germline CDR1 is SGDLS and CDR2 YYNGEE.

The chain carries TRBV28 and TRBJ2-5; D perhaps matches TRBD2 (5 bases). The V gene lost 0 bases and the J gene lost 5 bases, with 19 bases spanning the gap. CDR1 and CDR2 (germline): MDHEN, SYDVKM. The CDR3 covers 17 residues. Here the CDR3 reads CASSLCFGIFRRETQYF. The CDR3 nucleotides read TGTGCCAGCAGTTTATGCTTCGGGATTTTTCGGAGGGAGACCCAGTACTTC.

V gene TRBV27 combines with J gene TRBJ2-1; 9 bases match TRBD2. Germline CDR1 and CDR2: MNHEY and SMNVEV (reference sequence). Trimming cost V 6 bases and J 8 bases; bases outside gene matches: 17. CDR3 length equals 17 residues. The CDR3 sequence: CASRGQVWAGGPYEQFF. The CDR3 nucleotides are TGTGCCAGCAGAGGACAGGTTTGGGCGGGAGGGCCCTATGAGCAGTTCTTC.

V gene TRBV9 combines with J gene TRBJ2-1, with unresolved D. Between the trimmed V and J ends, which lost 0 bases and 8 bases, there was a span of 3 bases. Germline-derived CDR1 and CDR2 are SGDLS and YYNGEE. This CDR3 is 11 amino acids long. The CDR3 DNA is TGTGCCAGCAGCGTAGGCTATGAGCAGTTCTTC. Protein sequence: CASSVGYEQFF.

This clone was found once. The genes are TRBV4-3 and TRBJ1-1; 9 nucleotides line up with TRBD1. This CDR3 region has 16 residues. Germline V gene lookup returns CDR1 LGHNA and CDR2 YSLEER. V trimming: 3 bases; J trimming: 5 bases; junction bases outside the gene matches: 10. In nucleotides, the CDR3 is TGCGCCAGCAGCCAGAGTCCCGGGACAGGGAGAACTGAAGCTTTCTTT. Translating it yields CASSQSPGTGRTEAFF.

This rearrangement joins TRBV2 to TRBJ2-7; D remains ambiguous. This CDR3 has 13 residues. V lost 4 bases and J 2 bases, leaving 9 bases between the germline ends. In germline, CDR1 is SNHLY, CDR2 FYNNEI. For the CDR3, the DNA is TGTGCCAGCAGTGGGCCTGAGACCTACGAGCAGTACTTC. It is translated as CASSGPETYEQYF.

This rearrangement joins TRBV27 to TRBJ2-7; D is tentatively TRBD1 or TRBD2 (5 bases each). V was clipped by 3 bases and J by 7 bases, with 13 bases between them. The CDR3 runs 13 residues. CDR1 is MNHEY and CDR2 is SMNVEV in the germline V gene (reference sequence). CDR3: CASSFQTRGEQYF. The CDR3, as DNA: TGTGCCAGCAGTTTTCAGACGAGGGGTGAGCAGTACTTC.

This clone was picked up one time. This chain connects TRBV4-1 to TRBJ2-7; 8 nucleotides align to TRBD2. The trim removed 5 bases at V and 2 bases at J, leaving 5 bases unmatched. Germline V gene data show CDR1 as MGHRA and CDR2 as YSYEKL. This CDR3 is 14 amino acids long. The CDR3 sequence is CASSSSGGPYEQYF. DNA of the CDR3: TGCGCCAGCAGCTCAAGCGGGGGCCCCTACGAGCAGTACTTC.

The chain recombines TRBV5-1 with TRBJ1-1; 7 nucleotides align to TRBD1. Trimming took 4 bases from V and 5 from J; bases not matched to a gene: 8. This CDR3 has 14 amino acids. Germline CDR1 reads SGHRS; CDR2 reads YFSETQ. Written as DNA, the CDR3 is TGCGCCAGCAGCCTGGCAGGGGGAGAGACTGAAGCTTTCTTT. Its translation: CASSLAGGETEAFF. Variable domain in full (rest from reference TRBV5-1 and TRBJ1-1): KAGVTQTPRYLIKTRGQQVTLSCSPISGHRSVSWYQQTPGQGLQFLFEYFSETQRNKGNFPGRFSGRQFSNSRSEMNVSTLELGDSALYLCASSLAGGETEAFFGQGTRLTVV.

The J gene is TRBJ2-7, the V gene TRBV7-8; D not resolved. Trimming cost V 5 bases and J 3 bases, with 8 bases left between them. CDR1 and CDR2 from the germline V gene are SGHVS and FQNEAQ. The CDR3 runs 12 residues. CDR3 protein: CASSRTGYEQYF. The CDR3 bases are TGTGCCAGCAGCCGAACGGGCTACGAGCAGTACTTC. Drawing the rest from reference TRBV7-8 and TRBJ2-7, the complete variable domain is GAGVSQSPRYKVAKRGQDVALRCDPISGHVSLFWYQQALGQGPEFLTYFQNEAQLDKSGLPSDRFFAERPEGSVSTLKIQRTQQEDSAVYLCASSRTGYEQYFGPGTRLTVT.

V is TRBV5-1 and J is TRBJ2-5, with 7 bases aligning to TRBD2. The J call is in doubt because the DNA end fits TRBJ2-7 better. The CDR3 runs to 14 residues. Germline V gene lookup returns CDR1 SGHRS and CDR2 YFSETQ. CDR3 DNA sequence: TGCGCCAGCAGTATGGGGGGGTTCTCCTACGAGCAGTACTTC. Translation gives CASSMGGFSYEQYF.

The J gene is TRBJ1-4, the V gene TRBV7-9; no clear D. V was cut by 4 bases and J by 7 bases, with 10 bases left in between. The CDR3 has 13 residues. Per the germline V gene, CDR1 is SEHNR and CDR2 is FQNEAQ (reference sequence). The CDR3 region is CASSSPASEKLFF. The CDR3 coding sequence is TGTGCCAGCAGCTCTCCAGCATCTGAAAAACTGTTTTTT.

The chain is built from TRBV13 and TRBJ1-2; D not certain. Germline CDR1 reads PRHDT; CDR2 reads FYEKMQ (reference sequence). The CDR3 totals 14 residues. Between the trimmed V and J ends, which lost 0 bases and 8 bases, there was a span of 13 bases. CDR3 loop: CASSLGTSMRGYTF. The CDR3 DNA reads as TGTGCCAGCAGCTTAGGGACTTCGATGCGGGGCTACACCTTC. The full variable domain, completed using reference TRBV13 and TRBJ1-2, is AAGVIQSPRHLIKEKRETATLKCYPIPRHDTVYWYQQGPGQDPQFLISFYEKMQSDKGSIPDRFSAQQFSDYHSELNMSSLELGDSALYFCASSLGTSMRGYTFGSGTRLTVV.